One and the same sample provided the 21 T cell receptor beta chains below, sequenced in a study of CD8+ T cells in alopecia areata. After isolation, RNA underwent reverse transcription to generate cDNA as the sequencing template. The assay was immunoSEQ multiplex PCR, and TCRdb's table has in-frame clones only and misses some. The sample holds under 250,000 clones, approximately 61% seen once. Sequenced material: CD4+ T cells sorted from blood, taken at week 0. These receptors were obtained from a human donor with alopecia areata.

This clone was counted a single time. This chain links TRBV5-1 with TRBJ1-2; the D is unclear. Germline lookup yields CDR1 SGHRS and CDR2 YFSETQ. Trimming stripped 0 bases from V and 1 base from J, with 10 bases between. This CDR3 spans 15 amino acids. CDR3 residues: CASSLGWELNYGYTF. The CDR3, as DNA: TGCGCCAGCAGCTTGGGTTGGGAGCTTAACTATGGCTACACCTTC.

The V call is TRBV2, the J call TRBJ1-4; TRBD1 matches at 8 bases. CDR3 length: 14 residues. V was pared by 8 bases and J by 6 bases, with 8 bases of the junction left unmatched. Germline-derived CDR1 and CDR2 are SNHLY and FYNNEI. CDR3 bases: TGTGCCAGCGAAAAGACAGGGGTAGATGAAAAACTGTTTTTT. Translation: CASEKTGVDEKLFF. The full variable domain, rest sourced from reference TRBV2 and TRBJ1-4, is EPEVTQTPSHQVTQMGQEVILRCVPISNHLYFYWYRQILGQKVEFLVSFYNNEISEKSEIFDDQFSVERPDGSNFTLKIRSTKLEDSAMYFCASEKTGVDEKLFFGSGTQLSVL.

The V and J genes are TRBV9 and TRBJ1-5; 7 nucleotides agree with TRBD1. The CDR3 contains 14 residues. J gave up 3 bases and V 2 bases, and 2 bases lay outside the gene matches. CDR1 is SGDLS and CDR2 is YYNGEE in the germline V gene. CDR3 DNA: TGTGCCAGCAGCGTTACAGGGGACAATCAGCCCCAGCATTTT. It translates to CASSVTGDNQPQHF.

V is TRBV9 and J is TRBJ2-5; 15 nucleotides match TRBD2. CDR3 length equals 16 residues. Germline-derived CDR1 and CDR2 are SGDLS and YYNGEE. J lost 3 bases, V lost 3 bases, and 3 bases had no gene match. CDR3 amino acids: CASSAGTSGRKETQYF. DNA of the CDR3: TGTGCCAGCAGCGCCGGGACTAGCGGGAGGAAAGAGACCCAGTACTTC.

This clone has just a few counts. This chain connects TRBV5-5 to TRBJ1-1; 8 nucleotides match TRBD1. From germline, CDR1 is SGHKS and CDR2 YYEKEE (reference sequence). This CDR3 has 14 residues. The junction had 6 bases not matched to a gene; V was cut back by 4 bases and J by 4 bases. The CDR3 DNA sequence: TGTGCCAGCAGCAATACAGGGGGTAGCACTGAAGCTTTCTTT. Its translation is CASSNTGGSTEAFF.

This chain's CDR3 is CASSVNSNQPQHF. The CDR3 DNA reads as TGTGCCAGCAGCGTGAATAGCAATCAGCCCCAGCATTTT. This chain uses TRBV9 with TRBJ1-5; no reliable D call. The CDR3 spans 13 residues. The V and J ends lost 2 bases and 0 bases respectively, with 3 bases between them. CDR1 and CDR2 (germline): SGDLS, YYNGEE.

The CDR3 loop reads CAWSVLGEQFF. In DNA, the CDR3 is TGTGCCTGGAGTGTCTTGGGAGAGCAGTTCTTC. The V gene is TRBV30, the J gene TRBJ2-1; no firm D call. V lost 0 bases to trimming and J lost 10 bases, with 7 bases between them. From germline, CDR1 is GTSNPN and CDR2 SVGIG (reference sequence). The CDR3 extends over 11 amino acids.

The chain uses TRBV5-1 and TRBJ2-7; TRBD1 aligns across 7 bases. V lost 3 bases to trimming and J lost 3 bases; unmatched junction nucleotides: 6. This CDR3 has 14 amino acids. Per germline, CDR1 SGHRS and CDR2 YFSETQ. CDR3 amino acids: CASSSGTDSYEQYF. CDR3 nucleotide sequence: TGCGCCAGCAGCTCCGGGACAGATAGCTACGAGCAGTACTTC.

Note on this clone: The sample holds other DNA sequences that translate to the same CDR3. The CDR3 protein is CAWSVPGNTEAFF. CDR3 DNA sequence: TGTGCCTGGAGTGTACCGGGGAACACTGAAGCTTTCTTT. The gene calls are TRBV30 and TRBJ1-1, with D unresolved. Trimming left V 0 bases short and J 1 base short, with 6 bases between. There are 13 residues in the CDR3. CDR1 is GTSNPN and CDR2 is SVGIG in the germline V gene (reference sequence).

The V and J genes are TRBV29-1 and TRBJ1-4; D uncertain. This CDR3 has 12 residues. Trimming took off 3 bases at V and 5 bases at J, with 7 bases between the two ends. Germline loops: CDR1 SQVTM, CDR2 ANQGSEA. In nucleotides, the CDR3 is TGCAGCGTTGACCTGGGAAATGAAAAACTGTTTTTT. Encoded protein: CSVDLGNEKLFF.

The rearrangement joins TRBV5-1 to TRBJ2-5, with D tentatively TRBD2 (6 bases). This CDR3 has 14 amino acids. CDR1 is SGHRS, CDR2 YFSETQ, per germline. V lost 2 bases, J lost 4 bases, and 12 bases lay in between. CDR3 nucleotide sequence: TGCGCCAGCAGCTTTACAGGAGGGGTAGAGACCCAGTACTTC. Translated: CASSFTGGVETQYF.

This chain uses TRBV29-1 with TRBJ1-1, with D unclear. Germline CDR1 SQVTM, CDR2 ANQGSEA. The CDR3 runs 14 residues. V was clipped by 8 bases and J by 7 bases, with 23 bases between them. CDR3 amino acids: CSIEIWTADVEAFF. The CDR3 DNA is TGCAGCATAGAAATTTGGACGGCGGACGTTGAAGCTTTCTTT.

This clone has a handful of counts. The genes are TRBV6-5 and TRBJ1-2; no clear D gene. CDR1 is MNHEY and CDR2 is SVGAGI in the germline V gene. The V end was cut by 4 bases, the J end by 4 bases, with 13 bases between. The CDR3 spans 14 residues. The DNA of the CDR3 is TGTGCCAGCAGTTCCGGAGACGGGCGCTATGGCTACACCTTC. It encodes CASSSGDGRYGYTF.

A note on this clone: At one end the junction does not follow the germline gene, possibly because of a read error. The chain is built from TRBV14 and TRBJ1-1, with D unclear. The CDR3 runs 13 residues. CDR1 SGHDN and CDR2 FVKESK come from the germline V gene. Written as DNA, the CDR3 is TGTGCCAGCAGCCAAGACTTTAACACTGAAGCTCTCTTT. Protein: CASSQDFNTEALF.

This clone occurred once. CDR3 loop: CSVDSRATGELFF. The CDR3 coding sequence is TGCAGCGTTGATTCGCGGGCCACCGGGGAGCTGTTTTTT. This sequence joins TRBV29-1 and TRBJ2-2; D may be TRBD2 (5 bases). This CDR3 has 13 amino acids. CDR1 and CDR2 from the germline V gene are SQVTM and ANQGSEA. V lost 3 bases and J lost 4, with 9 bases in between.

This clone has only a few counts. This chain joins TRBV7-2 and TRBJ2-7; 7 bases line up with TRBD1. V trimming: 3 bases; J trimming: 1 base; junction bases outside the gene matches: 6. This CDR3 has 15 amino acids. Germline V lookup: CDR1 SGHTA, CDR2 FQGNSA. In DNA form, the CDR3 reads TGTGCCAGCAGCTTGTCGGACAGGCTATCCTACGAGCAGTACTTC. Translation gives CASSLSDRLSYEQYF.

Remarks on this clone: Other DNA sequences of this sample code for an identical CDR3. This sequence joins TRBV20-1 and TRBJ2-1; D not certain. The CDR3 length is 11 residues. Germline CDR1 DFQATT, CDR2 SNEGSKA (reference sequence). The germline V and J ends were trimmed by 2 bases and 5 bases, with 4 bases remaining between them. The CDR3 region is CSARRNNEQFF. CDR3 bases: TGCAGTGCTAGACGTAACAATGAGCAGTTCTTC.

J is TRBJ2-3 and V is TRBV29-1; 12 bases line up with TRBD2. CDR1 and CDR2 (germline): SQVTM, ANQGSEA. The CDR3 totals 15 residues. V lost 4 bases to trimming and J lost 0 bases; unmatched junction nucleotides: 2. The CDR3 DNA reads as TGCAGCGTTGCTGGGACTAGCGGGAGCACAGATACGCAGTATTTT. Its protein product is CSVAGTSGSTDTQYF.

The V call is TRBV25-1, the J call TRBJ2-1, with D tentatively TRBD1 (6 bases). V was cut by 4 bases and J by 4 bases, with 20 bases left in between. From germline, CDR1 is MGHDK and CDR2 SYGVNS. The CDR3 loop spans 17 amino acids. The CDR3 DNA follows: TGTGCCAGCAGTGCCCTAGGGGTAGGGGGACCTTACAATGAGCAGTTCTTC. Translated, it gives CASSALGVGGPYNEQFF.

The rearrangement joins TRBV6-1 to TRBJ2-7; D is unresolved. V lost 3 bases to trimming and J lost 7 bases, with 16 bases between them. The CDR3 consists of 14 residues. CDR1 and CDR2 (germline): MNHNS, SASEGT. This CDR3 reads CASSERTLTREQYF. In nucleotides, the CDR3 is TGTGCCAGCAGTGAGAGGACCTTGACCAGGGAGCAGTACTTC.

V gene TRBV9 combines with J gene TRBJ2-6, with D perhaps being TRBD1 or TRBD2 (7 bases each). The CDR3 is made up of 16 amino acids. V was trimmed by 7 bases and J by 0 bases, leaving 14 bases between them. Germline V gene sequence: CDR1 SGDLS, CDR2 YYNGEE. The CDR3 bases are TGTGCCAGCCCAGGGGGGGCACTCTCTGGGGCCAACGTCCTGACTTTC. The encoded protein is CASPGGALSGANVLTF. Full variable domain (rest looked up from reference TRBV9 and TRBJ2-6): DSGVTQTPKHLITATGQRVTLRCSPRSGDLSVYWYQQSLDQGLQFLIQYYNGEERAKGNILERFSAQQFPDLHSELNLSSLELGDSALYFCASPGGALSGANVLTFGAGSRLTVL.